A single T cell receptor (beta chain) is shown here with its context. This clone was seen just once. The antigen it recognizes is unknown. Per-base qualities were not stored, and no clone one base away is much larger. The entry originates in a study of CD8+ T cells in alopecia areata (dated by TCRdb to 2016 to 2019). Notes on the research overall: The treated patients, all with moderate-to-severe alopecia areata, were enrolled in an open-label pilot trial of oral tofacitinib given at 5 to 10 mg twice daily. Tofacitinib was given for 6 to 18 months, followed by 6 months of follow-up off drug to assess delayed response and recurrence. TCRbeta CDR3 regions were amplified by immunoSEQ multiplex PCR with 35 Vbeta forward and 13 Jbeta reverse primers. Scalp clonality was compared among normal scalp (n=4), patchy alopecia areata scalp (n=8), and alopecia totalis/universalis scalp (n=8). The study used high-throughput TCRbeta sequencing to examine T cell clonal expansion in alopecia areata, in both the C3H/HeJ mouse model and human patients. Tofacitinib-treated patients had biopsies at baseline and at 4 and 24 weeks of treatment, with a later scalp biopsy in several patients. Human TCRbeta sequencing covered scalp tissue and sorted CD4+ and CD8+ peripheral blood T cells from patchy and totalis/universalis alopecia areata patients and healthy controls. Disease severity in treated patients was measured with the SALT score, which quantifies the percentage of affected scalp surface area. RNA came from the PAXgene miRNA kit for fixed scalp, the miRNeasy kit for PBMCs, and the RNeasy kit for mouse skin. Findings and caveats that apply to the study as a whole: Shared TCR sequences between patients were less evident than in mice, which may be partly attributable to HLA diversity in the patient population. Lesional scalp, especially in alopecia totalis/universalis, showed higher clonality and more expanded CD8+ clones than normal scalp, suggesting antigenic drive. Because the treated cohort was small and included a single nonresponder, larger studies are needed to assess links between baseline CD8+ expansion and response. Resident alphabeta T cells in normal human skin are also sequenced, complicating scalp TCR repertoire analysis, unlike mouse skin dominated by gammadelta T cells. With tofacitinib, both scalp clonality and the number of expanded CD8+ clones among the top 100 scalp clones went down significantly. During tofacitinib treatment, many expanded lesional clones stuck around in both scalp and blood, and this persistence may partly explain why relapse happens after treatment is stopped.

The time point label of this sample denotes: about 4 weeks on oral tofacitinib. Explained via the paper, the treatment or condition label denotes: oral pan-JAK inhibitor, 5-10 mg twice daily. Lesional scalp punch biopsies and peripheral blood were obtained from alopecia areata patients. PBMCs were isolated by density centrifugation and stained for CD3, CD4 and CD8, and CD4+ and CD8+ T cells were sorted on a FACSAria. The germline V gene (reference sequence) specifies MNHEY as CDR1 and SMNVEV as CDR2. Reading from cysteine to phenylalanine, the CDR3 counts 16 amino acids. Only the CDR3 region is kept as DNA, spanning 48 bases read in frame from base 1. V loses 0 bases at its end and J loses 8 bases; junction bases beyond the gene matches: 12. Library preparation was by the immunoSEQ multiplex PCR assay. RNA was extracted from all samples and reverse transcribed into cDNA as template for TCR sequencing. SuperScript III was used to make first-strand cDNA, primed with a 2:1 mix of oligo-dT and random hexamers. A synthetic immune receptor repertoire was used to assess amplification bias, and residual bias was removed computationally. The paper's processing steps were these. Raw reads were preprocessed to remove errors, and CDR3 was defined by IMGT conventions from the conserved cysteine to phenylalanine. Clonality was computed as 1 minus the Shannon entropy, with the entropy normalized by log2 of the number of productive unique TCRs. Scalp TCRbeta sequences were cross-referenced with sorted blood CD4 and CD8 repertoires so that the CD4 or CD8 identity of scalp clones could be inferred. Entries here come from immuneACCESS through TCRdb and include only in-frame sequences with V and J called. Some clones fail to appear in such tables; in the studies checked, an unresolved V gene covers under half of the shortfall, and the cause of the remainder is unknown. V, J and clone size are taken as reported in that table, and D and trimming were inferred from the DNA itself. The sample records 110,000 to 150,000 clones, 45% to 65% of which are singletons. Less than 20% of the sample is taken by the ten largest.

The sample here was CD8+ T cells sorted from blood, taken at week 4, from a patient treated with tofacitinib. This clonotype was obtained from a human donor with alopecia areata. Recombination linked TRBV27 to TRBJ1-2, with TRBD1 identical over 7 junction bases. The CDR3 region: CASSLSRGDRVVGYTF. The bases read TGTGCCAGCAGTTTATCGAGGGGTGACAGGGTGGTCGGCTACACCTTC.